This T cell receptor (beta chain) was obtained from a study of CD8+ T cells in alopecia areata. Study-wide context: Severity among treated patients was scored by the percentage of scalp area affected.

This clone was detected only a few times. Investigators isolated RNA and reverse transcribed it into cDNA to act as the sequencing template. Assay used: immunoSEQ multiplex PCR; TCRdb lists only in-frame clones, some missing. This sample yields approximately 210,000 clones, of which roughly three fifths are seen a single time; approximately 3.3% belongs to the top ten. J was trimmed by 3 bases and V by 5 bases; bases with no gene match: 2. This CDR3 comprises 12 residues. The germline V gene has CDR1 SQVTM and CDR2 ANQGSEA. Indicated treatment: oral pan-JAK inhibitor, 5-10 mg twice daily. The TCR was taken from a human donor with alopecia areata. This chain uses TRBV29-1 with TRBJ2-7, with 9 bases identical to TRBD1. The source material was CD4+ T cells sorted from blood, sampled at week 4, from a patient treated with tofacitinib. CDR3 in amino acids: CSVRDRDYEQYF. Here the CDR3 DNA reads TGCAGCGTTCGGGACAGGGACTACGAGCAGTACTTC.